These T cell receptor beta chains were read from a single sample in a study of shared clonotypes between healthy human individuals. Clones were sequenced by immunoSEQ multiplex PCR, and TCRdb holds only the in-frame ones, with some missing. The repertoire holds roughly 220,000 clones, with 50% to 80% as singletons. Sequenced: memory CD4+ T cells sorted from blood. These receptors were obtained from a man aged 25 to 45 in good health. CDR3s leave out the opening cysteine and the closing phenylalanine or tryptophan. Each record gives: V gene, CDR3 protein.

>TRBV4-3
ASSQELAGEAFEQY
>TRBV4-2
ASSQPGTTLGNEQF
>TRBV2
ASSEALPSGNIQY
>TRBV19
ASSNRQGSYNEQF
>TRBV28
ASVTREGGYNEQF
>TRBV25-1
ASSEFVSQETQY
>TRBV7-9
ASSPAGGRGTEAF
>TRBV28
ASIPGGGLILGEQY
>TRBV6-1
ASSVGRVGNQPQH
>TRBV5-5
ASSRDRGAEQY
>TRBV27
ASSYWGRTNEKLF
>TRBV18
ASSPDRERGQF
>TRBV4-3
ASSQEPLTSGRVSSYNEQF
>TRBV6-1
ASSVLYNEQF
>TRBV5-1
ASSRGTSGRTGDTQY
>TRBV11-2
ASSPTRVPQETQY
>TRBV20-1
SALDGPEAF
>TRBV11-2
ASSMTTGVSNEKLF
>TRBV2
ASSDSAGGYNEQF
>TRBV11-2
ASSLDRDRGT